Listed below are T cell receptor beta chains from one sample, sequenced in a study of blood T cell repertoires in COVID-19. Assay used: immunoSEQ multiplex PCR; TCRdb lists only in-frame clones, some missing. The sample consists of roughly 150,000 clones, approximately 80% of them appearing once. Sequenced: PBMCs or T cells enriched from blood (not recorded which). The receptors derive from a man aged 45-65 years in a cohort exposed to, infected with or recovered from COVID-19 (not recorded which). Both conserved end residues are part of each CDR3. Each record gives: CDR3 length, J gene, D gene, V gene, clone size, CDR3 DNA, CDR3 protein. A D gene is named only where the DNA matches it firmly. Clone size, where shown, is once, few, many, or a class for clones that have expanded.

14,TRBJ1-2,TRBD1,TRBV19,few,TGTGCCAGTACCCCCCCAGGGGGGCCCTATGGCTACACCTTC,CASTPPGGPYGYTF
14,TRBJ2-7,.,TRBV6-5,.,TGTGCCAGCAGTTACCACGGACAGACCTACGAGCAGTACTTC,CASSYHGQTYEQYF
14,TRBJ2-2,.,TRBV11-2,.,TGTGCCAGCAGCTTAAACAGAAACACCGGGGAGCTGTTTTTT,CASSLNRNTGELFF
13,TRBJ2-5,.,TRBV9,.,TGTGCCAGCAGCGTGATGGGAGCGGAGACCCAGTACTTC,CASSVMGAETQYF
13,TRBJ2-7,.,TRBV28,.,TGTGCCAGCAGTTTAGGGGCCTCCTACGAGCAGTACTTC,CASSLGASYEQYF
16,TRBJ2-1,TRBD2,TRBV11-3,.,TGTGCCAGCAGCCCGGGGGGGGGACCCCGCGGCAATGAGCAGTTCTTC,CASSPGGGPRGNEQFF
17,TRBJ2-2,.,TRBV7-9,few,TGTGCCAGCAGCTCCTCTGCAAGTGGGCGGGGCACCGGGGAGCTGTTTTTT,CASSSSASGRGTGELFF
19,TRBJ2-5,.,TRBV3-1/TRBV3-2,.,TGTGCCAGCAGCCAAGATAGGTCGAGTAGAGGTACCCGACAAGAGACCCAGTACTTC,CASSQDRSSRGTRQETQYF
18,TRBJ2-1,TRBD1,TRBV7-9,once,TGTGCCAGCAGCTTTAATGTAAGGTTGGGACAGGGTCACAATGAGCAGTTCTTC,CASSFNVRLGQGHNEQFF
16,TRBJ2-7,TRBD2,TRBV5-6,.,TGTGCCAGCAGCTTGGGCGGCGGGGGTTCCTCCTACGAGCAGTACTTC,CASSLGGGGSSYEQYF
17,TRBJ1-5,TRBD1,TRBV6-2/TRBV6-3,.,TGTGCCAGCAGTTTCGGGGGGCCGGGACAGGGAGCACAGCCCCAGCATTTT,CASSFGGPGQGAQPQHF
14,TRBJ2-1,.,TRBV10-2,.,TGCGCCAGCAGTGAGTACTACTCCTACAATGAGCAGTTCTTC,CASSEYYSYNEQFF
17,TRBJ2-7,TRBD1,TRBV4-2,.,TGTGCCAGCAGCCAAGCCGAAGCCGGGACAGTAACCTACGAGCAGTACTTC,CASSQAEAGTVTYEQYF
15,TRBJ1-2,.,TRBV4-3,.,TGCGCCAGCAGCCAGGGCCCGGGGGTTTTAAATGGCTACACCTTC,CASSQGPGVLNGYTF
14,TRBJ1-3,.,TRBV14,.,TGTGCCAGCAGCGCAAGGGGCACTGGAAACACCATATATTTT,CASSARGTGNTIYF
12,TRBJ2-7,TRBD2,TRBV6-2/TRBV6-3,.,TGTGCCAGCAGTTATAGCGGGGGCGAGCAGTACTTC,CASSYSGGEQYF
17,TRBJ2-1,TRBD1,TRBV5-1,.,TGCGCCAGCAGCTCCCTCCCCGGGACAGGGGGCTACAATGAGCAGTTCTTC,CASSSLPGTGGYNEQFF
11,TRBJ2-7,.,TRBV30,once,TGTGCCTGGAGTGGACAGTACGAGCAGTACTTC,CAWSGQYEQYF
12,TRBJ1-5,.,TRBV25-1,.,TGTGCCAGCAGTGAGGGGGGTCAGCCCCAGCATTTT,CASSEGGQPQHF
11,TRBJ2-7,.,TRBV20-1,.,TGCAGTGCCCCTAGCTCCTACGAGCAGTACTTC,CSAPSSYEQYF
16,TRBJ2-3,TRBD2,TRBV5-1,once,TGCGCCAGCAGCCTTAGCGGGGCTCACTACACAGATACGCAGTATTTT,CASSLSGAHYTDTQYF
14,TRBJ1-1,.,TRBV18,.,TGTGCCAGCTCGACTTTTATGTTGAACACTGAAGCTTTCTTT,CASSTFMLNTEAFF
15,TRBJ2-5,TRBD2,TRBV7-2,.,TGTGCCAGCAGCTTAGACGGGAGGGCCAGGGAGACCCAGTACTTC,CASSLDGRARETQYF
15,TRBJ2-7,TRBD1,TRBV30,.,TGTGCCTGGAGTGTCGGGACAGGGGGCTTCTACGAGCAGTACTTC,CAWSVGTGGFYEQYF
15,TRBJ1-2,TRBD1,TRBV10-3,.,TGTGCCATCAGCCAGGGACAGGGGTTGGACTATGGCTACACCTTC,CAISQGQGLDYGYTF
14,TRBJ2-2,.,TRBV27,.,TGTGCCAGCGGTAGGGGAAATTGGGCCGGGGAGCTGTTTTTT,CASGRGNWAGELFF
17,TRBJ1-5,TRBD1,TRBV3-1/TRBV3-2,.,TGTGCCAGCAGCCAAGATGGACAGGGGCTTGGGAATCAGCCCCAGCATTTT,CASSQDGQGLGNQPQHF
15,TRBJ1-1,.,TRBV19,.,TGTGCCAGTAGTCGGGGACTGCTCATGAACACTGAAGCTTTCTTT,CASSRGLLMNTEAFF
16,TRBJ2-1,TRBD2,TRBV30,few,TGTGCCTGGACGACTGGACTAGCGGGGGGGTACAATGAGCAGTTCTTC,CAWTTGLAGGYNEQFF
16,TRBJ2-7,TRBD1,TRBV19,.,TGTGCCAGTAGTATAGATGGGACAGGGGTTACCTACGAGCAGTACTTC,CASSIDGTGVTYEQYF
12,TRBJ2-1,.,TRBV29-1,.,TGCAGCGGAGGGGGGGCCAACAATGAGCAGTTCTTC,CSGGGANNEQFF
15,TRBJ2-3,TRBD1,TRBV7-7,.,TGTGCCAGCAGCCCCCAAGGGGGCCTCACAGATACGCAGTATTTT,CASSPQGGLTDTQYF
16,TRBJ1-3,.,TRBV9,.,TGTGCCAGCAGCGTAGCTGCGGGGTTAGCTGGAAACACCATATATTTT,CASSVAAGLAGNTIYF
17,TRBJ2-7,.,TRBV3-1/TRBV3-2,few,TGTGCCAGCAGCCTACTCGGATTGGAACTAGGGAGCCACGAGCAGTACTTC,CASSLLGLELGSHEQYF
15,TRBJ1-6,TRBD1,TRBV7-2,once,TGTGCCAGCAGCGTTAGAGGACAGGAAAATTCACCCCTCCACTTT,CASSVRGQENSPLHF
20,TRBJ1-5,.,TRBV21-1,.,TGTGCCAGCAGCAAAGCCGGCCCGGGACACGGACACTGGGGCAATCAGCCCCAGCATTTT,CASSKAGPGHGHWGNQPQHF
14,TRBJ2-7,TRBD1,TRBV5-1,.,TGCGCCAGCAGCCCCAGGACAGGGGCGGTCGAGCAGTACTTC,CASSPRTGAVEQYF
15,TRBJ2-1,.,TRBV19,.,TGTGCCAGTAGTCCAAGTCAGGTTTCCTACAATGAGCAGTTCTTC,CASSPSQVSYNEQFF
15,TRBJ2-7,TRBD2,TRBV10-3,.,TGTGCCATCATGGCTAGCGGGAGTGGGCCCTACGAGCAGTACTTC,CAIMASGSGPYEQYF
14,TRBJ1-1,.,TRBV4-1,.,TGCGCCAGCAGCAATCCCAGGGCCAACACTGAAGCTTTCTTT,CASSNPRANTEAFF
14,TRBJ2-7,TRBD1,TRBV5-1,.,TGCGCCAGCAGCCTAGGACAGGGAGCCTACGAGCAGTACTTC,CASSLGQGAYEQYF
13,TRBJ1-2,.,TRBV7-9,few,TGTGCCAGCAGCTACCCCACAGACTATGGCTACACCTTC,CASSYPTDYGYTF
13,TRBJ1-1,.,TRBV29-1,.,TGCAGCGTTTCGGGGGTTTTGAACACTGAAGCTTTCTTT,CSVSGVLNTEAFF
13,TRBJ2-7,.,TRBV9,few,TGTGCCAGCAGCGTAGGGGCGGGGTACGAGCAGTACTTC,CASSVGAGYEQYF
15,TRBJ2-3,TRBD2,TRBV28,.,TGTGCCAGCAGAAAAGCGGGAGGGCCGACAGATACGCAGTATTTT,CASRKAGGPTDTQYF
14,TRBJ2-3,.,TRBV3-1/TRBV3-2,.,TGTGCCAGCAGCCCCCACGGAGTGACAGATACGCAGTATTTT,CASSPHGVTDTQYF
13,TRBJ2-1,.,TRBV6-5,.,TGTGCCAGCGTAGTTGACCCCCTCTCGGGGCAGTTCTTC,CASVVDPLSGQFF
14,TRBJ1-1,TRBD1,TRBV5-5,.,TGTGCCAGCAGCGGTGGACAGGGCGGCACTGAAGCTTTCTTT,CASSGGQGGTEAFF
16,TRBJ2-2,TRBD2,TRBV7-3,.,TGTGCCAGCAGCCCCTCGGGGGGTATGAACACCGGGGAGCTGTTTTTT,CASSPSGGMNTGELFF
11,TRBJ2-5,.,TRBV24-1,.,TGTGCCACCAGTGAGGGGGGGACCCAGTACTTC,CATSEGGTQYF
14,TRBJ1-2,TRBD1,TRBV5-5,.,TGTGCCAGCAGAATACAGGGGGTCAACTATGGCTACACCTTC,CASRIQGVNYGYTF
18,TRBJ1-3,TRBD1,TRBV28,.,TGTGCCAGCAGTTTCTCCCCGGGACAGGGGGAAGGCGGAAACACCATATATTTT,CASSFSPGQGEGGNTIYF